What follows is one TCR beta chain and its context. Its antigen is undetermined. On average, the one heparinised blood draw given by each donor was around 110 mL. Each sorted fraction was over 98% pure. What was sequenced were expressed TCRB transcripts, since all of the isolated RNA had been reverse transcribed. Method: immunoSEQ multiplex PCR; TCRdb's copy keeps in-frame clones and lacks some. This table has a few hundred thousand clones, roughly 14% appearing once. These data are taken from a study of beta chain features in type 1 diabetes. V shed 6 bases and J shed 2 bases, with 4 bases lying between them. The CDR3 length is 11 residues. Germline values: CDR1 LNHDA, CDR2 SQIVND (reference sequence). General observations from the study: Shorter TCRB CDR3s, moderately but significantly so, were found in Type 1 diabetes patients in all four CD4+ subsets.

This sequence was found in a woman aged 18 to 35 with type 1 diabetes. Sequenced input: naive CD4+ T cells from blood. The rearrangement links TRBV19 to TRBJ1-2, with D uncertain. CDR3 protein: CASRQNYGYTF. DNA for the CDR3: TGTGCCAGTAGACAGAACTATGGCTACACCTTC.